These 7 T cell receptor beta chains came from one sample sequenced in a study of identical twins (dated by TCRdb to 2016 to 2017). Library construction relied on 5' RACE. TCRdb shows the sequencer as Illumina HiSeq 2000. Clones were called with MiXCR by TCRdb after fastp trimmed the public reads at Q25, and only in-frame beta chains were retained. Identical CDR3 proteins give one entry, which carries the most common genes and DNA. The sample has 470,000 or so distinct CDR3 sequences on record, around 24% of them singletons. Around 3% of the sample rests with the top ten. This same sample was also part of a study on T cells expressing NK-cell markers.

The sequencing input was CD4+ T cells sorted from blood. These receptors all stem from a woman under 30 in good health.

This clonotype was seen more than once but under ten times. The V gene is TRBV10-3, the J gene TRBJ2-4; D is unresolved. V was trimmed by 3 bases and J by 0 bases, leaving 9 bases between them. The length of the CDR3 is 15 residues. Looked up from germline, CDR1 is ENHRY and CDR2 is SYGVKD. The DNA of the CDR3 is TGTGCCATCAGTGATCCAACTCTAGCCAAAAACATTCAGTACTTC. This gives the protein CAISDPTLAKNIQYF.

The chain uses TRBV27 and TRBJ1-5; TRBD1 matches at 8 bases. The CDR3 consists of 13 residues. Germline loops: CDR1 MNHEY, CDR2 SMNVEV (reference sequence). The V and J ends lost 6 bases and 9 bases, in that order; junction bases with no gene match: 7. DNA for the CDR3: TGTGCCAGCAGCCTCGGACAGGGTGGGCCCCAGCATTTT. Encoded protein: CASSLGQGGPQHF.

The genes are TRBV4-2 and TRBJ2-6, with D hard to call. V shed 4 bases and J shed 0 bases, with 13 bases lying between them. The germline V gene encodes CDR1 LGHNA and CDR2 YNFKEQ. CDR3 size: 17 residues. The CDR3 loop reads CASSPGWLSSGANVLTF. The CDR3 DNA is TGTGCCAGCAGCCCCGGGTGGTTAAGCTCTGGGGCCAACGTCCTGACTTTC.

The chain joins TRBV20-1 to TRBJ2-4; TRBD2 matches at 8 bases. In germline, CDR1 is DFQATT, CDR2 SNEGSKA (reference sequence). This CDR3 spans 15 amino acids. V shed 1 base and J 3 bases; nucleotides not matched to a gene: 5. The CDR3 loop reads CSARAGGTGKNIQYF. The DNA of the CDR3 is TGCAGTGCTAGAGCGGGAGGGACGGGCAAAAACATTCAGTACTTC.

The chain has TRBV7-2 and TRBJ2-1; TRBD2 aligns across 7 bases. J lost 16 bases, V lost 2 bases, and 11 bases had no gene match. Germline loops: CDR1 SGHTA, CDR2 FQGNSA. This CDR3 region has 13 residues. The CDR3 DNA follows: TGTGCCAGCAGCTTAAGGGGAAGGACTAGTTATTTCTTC. Translated, it gives CASSLRGRTSYFF.

CDR3 loop: CASSDSGPSAYNEQFF. The CDR3 nucleotides are TGTGCCAGCAGTGACTCGGGACCCTCAGCCTACAATGAGCAGTTCTTC. The chain joins TRBV6-4 to TRBJ2-1; D possibly matches TRBD1 or TRBD2 (5 bases each). Deletions cut 0 bases from V and 2 bases from J, with 11 bases between. CDR3 length: 16 amino acids. CDR1 is MRHNA, CDR2 SNTAGT, per germline.

V usage is TRBV10-3 and J usage is TRBJ2-3, with a possible D match to TRBD1 (6 bases). The CDR3 covers 14 residues. Germline loops: CDR1 ENHRY, CDR2 SYGVKD. Trimming took 6 bases from V and 0 from J, leaving 10 bases between them. The CDR3 loop reads CAIRGAGSTDTQYF. For the CDR3, the DNA is TGTGCCATCAGGGGGGCTGGGAGCACAGATACGCAGTATTTT.